This T cell receptor beta chain was recovered during a study of beta chain features in type 1 diabetes. With 3 bases removed from V and 4 bases from J, the gap between germline ends came to 4 bases. The CDR3 loop spans 11 amino acids. The V gene's germline CDR1 is DFQATT and CDR2 SNEGSKA (reference sequence). Turning to this clone: Other DNA variants within this sample encode the same CDR3.

Since all of the isolated RNA was reverse transcribed, expressed TCRB transcripts were what got sequenced. The protocol was immunoSEQ multiplex PCR, while the TCRdb copy is restricted to in-frame clones and leaves out a portion. The sample lists hundreds of thousands of clones, roughly 12% seen once, with 0.017% in the top ten. Over 95% purity was reached by all sorted populations. This sequence joins TRBV20-1 and TRBJ2-1; D is unresolved. This clonotype was obtained from a man between 18 and 29 years old in good health. Sequences were obtained from naive CD4+ T cells from blood. CDR3 sequence: CSARSYNEQFF. The CDR3 nucleotides are TGCAGTGCTAGGAGTTACAATGAGCAGTTCTTC.